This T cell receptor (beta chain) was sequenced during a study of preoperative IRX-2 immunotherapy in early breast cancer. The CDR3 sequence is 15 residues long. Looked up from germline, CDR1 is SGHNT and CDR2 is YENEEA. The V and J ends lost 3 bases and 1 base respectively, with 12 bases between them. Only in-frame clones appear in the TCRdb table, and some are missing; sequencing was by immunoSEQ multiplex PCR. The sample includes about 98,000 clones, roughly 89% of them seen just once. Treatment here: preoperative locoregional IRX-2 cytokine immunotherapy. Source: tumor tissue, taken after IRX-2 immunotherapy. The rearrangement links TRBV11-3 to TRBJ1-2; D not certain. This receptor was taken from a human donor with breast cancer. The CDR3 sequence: CASSLIRTLNYGYTF. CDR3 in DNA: TGTGCCAGCAGCTTGATCAGGACTCTTAACTATGGCTACACCTTC.